A selection of T cell receptor beta chains follows, all from one sample in a study of cytomegalovirus exposure and HLA in healthy donors. Assay used: immunoSEQ multiplex PCR; TCRdb lists only in-frame clones, some missing. The sample shows roughly 130,000 clones, almost 85% of them seen only once. Sequenced input: PBMCs. The receptors stem from a woman aged 30 to 39 in good health and CMV-seronegative. CDR3s include the opening cysteine and the closing phenylalanine or tryptophan. D genes are given only for firm matches. Only part of the rows carry a size: once, few, many, or a class if the clone is expanded.

d_call,clone_size,v_call,j_call,cdr3_nt,cdr3_aa
-,-,TRBV7-3,TRBJ2-7,TGTGCCAGCAGCTTAGGCGGAGGGAGCTCCTACGAGCAGTACTTC,CASSLGGGSSYEQYF
-,-,TRBV5-4,TRBJ1-2,TGTGCCAGCACCTCCCAGGGATGGAACTATGGCTACACCTTC,CASTSQGWNYGYTF
TRBD1,-,TRBV18,TRBJ2-2,TGTGCCAGCTCACCGAGAACAGGGGGCGACACCGGGGAGCTGTTTTTT,CASSPRTGGDTGELFF
TRBD1,-,TRBV2,TRBJ1-6,TGTGCCAGCAGATTCGACAGGGGCAGGTCACCCCTCCACTTT,CASRFDRGRSPLHF
-,-,TRBV7-2,TRBJ2-5,TGTGCCAGCAGTCCAAATCCCGTCAGGACCCAGTACTTC,CASSPNPVRTQYF
-,few,TRBV18,TRBJ2-7,TGTGCCAGCTCACTGTCTAGTGACAGTACCTACGAGCAGTACTTC,CASSLSSDSTYEQYF
TRBD1,-,TRBV6-4,TRBJ2-1,TGTGCCAGCAAAGACGGCTCCGGGACAGGGAATGAGCAGTTCTTC,CASKDGSGTGNEQFF
TRBD2,-,TRBV2,TRBJ2-3,TGTGCCAGCCGGATACTAGCGGGGGGCACAGATACGCAGTATTTT,CASRILAGGTDTQYF
-,-,TRBV5-4,TRBJ1-1,TGTGCCAGCAGCTTACCAACAGGGATTGGCACTGAAGCTTTCTTT,CASSLPTGIGTEAFF
-,once,TRBV6-5,TRBJ1-2,TGTGCCAGCAGTTACGTACAGGGTGGGAAGGATGGCTACACCTTC,CASSYVQGGKDGYTF
-,-,TRBV7-9,TRBJ1-2,TGTGCCAGCAGCTTAGCGACAGAAAACTATGGCTACACCTTC,CASSLATENYGYTF
-,-,TRBV30,TRBJ2-7,TGTGCCTGGAGTTTCGACAGGTCCTACGAGCAGTACTTC,CAWSFDRSYEQYF
TRBD1,-,TRBV12-5,TRBJ2-5,TGTGCTAGTGGTTCTAGGGACAGGGGCGAAGAGACCCAGTACTTC,CASGSRDRGEETQYF
TRBD2,-,TRBV27,TRBJ2-7,TGTGCCAGCAGAAAAGAATCCGGGACTAGCGGGGGTTCCTCCTACGAGCAGTACTTC,CASRKESGTSGGSSYEQYF
-,-,TRBV28,TRBJ1-1,TGTGCCAGCAGTTTTGGGGCAGCCACTGAAGCTTTCTTT,CASSFGAATEAFF
-,-,TRBV10-2,TRBJ2-6,TGCGCCAGCAGTGAGTCGGCTTCCAGCTCTGGGGCCAACGTCCTGACTTTC,CASSESASSSGANVLTF
-,-,TRBV6-1,TRBJ2-7,TGTGCCAGCAGTGAAGGTTCGGGGTCAGGATCCTACGAGCAGTACTTC,CASSEGSGSGSYEQYF
TRBD2,-,TRBV6-5,TRBJ2-7,TGTGCCAGCAGCCATGGACTAGCGGGTTCCTACGAGCAGTACTTC,CASSHGLAGSYEQYF
-,-,TRBV9,TRBJ2-3,TGTGCCAGCAGCGCCGGAAGGGGGTCACATACGCAGTATTTT,CASSAGRGSHTQYF
-,-,TRBV10-2,TRBJ1-6,TGCGCCAGCAGTAGGACAGAAAATAATTCACCCCTCCACTTT,CASSRTENNSPLHF
-,-,TRBV11-2,TRBJ2-1,TGTGCCAGCAGCTTAGGCACAGGATACAATGAGCAGTTCTTC,CASSLGTGYNEQFF
-,-,TRBV5-1,TRBJ2-7,TGCGCCAGCAGCCCCGTACCGGGACACTACGAGCAGTACTTC,CASSPVPGHYEQYF
TRBD1,-,TRBV13,TRBJ1-2,TGTGCCAGCAGCTTAGGCGGCGGGACAGGGGGGTATGGCTACACCTTC,CASSLGGGTGGYGYTF
-,-,TRBV4-2,TRBJ2-1,TGTGCCAGCAGCCCAGGGACAAACGAGCAGTTCTTC,CASSPGTNEQFF
TRBD1,many,TRBV7-9,TRBJ1-6,TGTGCCAGCAGCGTGTGGACAGGGGGAAGGGAGCGGAATTCACCCCTCCACTTT,CASSVWTGGRERNSPLHF
TRBD1,-,TRBV7-2,TRBJ1-2,TGTGCCAGCAGGAAGGACAGGGGGGATAATGGCTACACCTTC,CASRKDRGDNGYTF
-,-,TRBV27,TRBJ2-3,TGTGCCAGCAGTTCCCAGGGTTTTGGGACGCAGTATTTT,CASSSQGFGTQYF
TRBD1,-,TRBV18,TRBJ2-3,TGTGCCAGCTCACCACCGGGACAGGGTTCAGATACGCAGTATTTT,CASSPPGQGSDTQYF
-,-,TRBV28,TRBJ2-5,TGTGCCAGCAGTTTACGTGAGACCCAGTACTTC,CASSLRETQYF